This TCR beta chain was profiled in a study of T-cell reconstitution after alpha-beta-depleted transplantation in children. The CDR3 has 15 residues. Germline V gene data show CDR1 as LGHNA and CDR2 as YNFKEQ. Trimming took off 1 base at V and 3 bases at J, with 12 bases between the two ends. During its preparation, the TCRbeta library received unique molecular identifiers. TCRdb called the PCR reads again in MiXCR, with one record for every CDR3 protein. This table has around 300,000 distinct CDR3 sequences, nearly 8% appearing once. Study-wide results and limits: It was newly produced T cells that mostly accounted for T-cell counts and diversity one year after transplant. Alpha-beta T cells about two months after transplant reportedly derived from several hundred expanded graft clones. Surviving recipient T cells and thymic progenitors accounted for the high day-60 TCRbeta diversity observed in some patients.

This clonotype was found many times. Its antigen is unknown. This sequence was found in a female patient between 2 and 15 years old who had a stem cell transplant for Fanconi anemia, so the T cells may come from the graft donor. The genes are TRBV4-2 and TRBJ1-2, with D possibly being TRBD1 (6 bases). Here the sequenced sample was peripheral blood, taken 360 days after TCRalphabeta/CD19-depleted stem cell transplant. The CDR3 DNA is TGTGCCAGCAGCCAAGTTAGGGGGTCGGACTATGGCTACACCTTC. It codes for CASSQVRGSDYGYTF.